The 32 T cell receptor beta chains reported below all come from one sample, sequenced in a study of beta chain features in type 1 diabetes. Study results and caveats: Moderate yet significant TCRB CDR3 shortening was seen in Type 1 diabetes patients in all four CD4+ subsets.

The antigens of these receptors remain unknown. TCRB transcripts that were expressed got sequenced, as all of the isolated RNA had been reverse transcribed. Method: immunoSEQ multiplex PCR; TCRdb's copy keeps in-frame clones and lacks some. Here the sample spans about 160,000 clones, almost 65% being singletons. The sequenced material came from naive CD4+ T cells from blood. These receptors originate from a man between 25 and 39 years old with type 1 diabetes.

The chain uses TRBV29-1 and TRBJ1-1; unclear D gene. The CDR3 runs to 13 residues. Germline assignment: CDR1 SQVTM and CDR2 ANQGSEA. V shed 7 bases and J shed 1 base, with 13 bases lying between them. The CDR3 nucleotides are TGCAGCGCGACCGGGCTATCGAACACTGAAGCTTTCTTT. It specifies CSATGLSNTEAFF.

In its sample, this clone was seen a few times. This chain connects TRBV5-4 to TRBJ2-1, with 7 bases aligning to TRBD2. Per germline, CDR1 SGHNT and CDR2 YYREEE (reference sequence). The CDR3 loop spans 12 amino acids. Germline trimming cut 4 bases from V and 13 bases from J; bases unmatched to any gene: 8. The CDR3 DNA reads TGTGCCAGCAGCCCTGGGACTACATTTCAGTTCTTC. Its translation: CASSPGTTFQFF.

This clone came up a few times. This chain links TRBV2 with TRBJ2-7, with no clear D. CDR3 length equals 13 residues. V was trimmed by 3 bases and J by 5 bases, leaving 11 bases between them. Germline assignment: CDR1 SNHLY and CDR2 FYNNEI. This CDR3 reads CASSEGGSNEQYF. For the CDR3, the DNA is TGTGCCAGCAGTGAGGGCGGCTCTAACGAGCAGTACTTC.

The chain recombines TRBV5-4 with TRBJ2-7; a weak D match, TRBD1 (5 bases). The germline CDR1 and CDR2 sequences are SGHNT and YYREEE (reference sequence). The CDR3 loop spans 15 amino acids. V gave up 0 bases and J gave up 2 bases, with 12 bases separating them. The CDR3 reads CASSLGPGIAYEQYF. Written as DNA, the CDR3 is TGTGCCAGCAGCTTGGGTCCAGGGATTGCCTACGAGCAGTACTTC. Variable domain in full (rest from reference TRBV5-4 and TRBJ2-7): ETGVTQSPTHLIKTRGQQVTLRCSSQSGHNTVSWYQQALGQGPQFIFQYYREEENGRGNFPPRFSGLQFPNYSSELNVNALELDDSALYLCASSLGPGIAYEQYFGPGTRLTVT.

This clone was seen a single time. This chain connects TRBV15 to TRBJ1-2; D unclear. This CDR3 is built from 14 residues. The germline gives CDR1 LNHNV, CDR2 YYDKDF (reference sequence). Trimming pared 1 base from V and 8 bases from J, leaving 14 bases between. Here the CDR3 DNA reads TGTGCCACCAGCAGAGTGTCACTCATGGACGGCTACACCTTC. It encodes CATSRVSLMDGYTF.

This chain joins TRBV29-1 and TRBJ1-3, with D unclear. The ends were cut back, 3 bases at V and 0 bases at J, with 6 bases in the middle. The CDR3 extends over 13 amino acids. Germline V gene sequence: CDR1 SQVTM, CDR2 ANQGSEA. Here the CDR3 reads CSVDSTSGNTIYF. DNA of the CDR3: TGCAGCGTTGACAGTACCTCTGGAAACACCATATATTTT.

The chain couples TRBV7-2 to TRBJ2-1, with D tentatively TRBD2 (6 bases). Per germline, CDR1 SGHTA and CDR2 FQGNSA. V was shortened by 3 bases and J by 5 bases, with 8 bases between the two germline ends. The CDR3 totals 13 residues. The CDR3 region has the DNA TGTGCCAGCAGCTTGGGACTCGACAATGAGCAGTTCTTC. Its protein is CASSLGLDNEQFF.

The chain combines TRBV28 with TRBJ1-5; a weak D match, TRBD1 (5 bases). V lost 5 bases and J lost 0, with 14 bases in between. This CDR3 is built from 16 residues. CDR1 is MDHEN, CDR2 SYDVKM, per germline. The CDR3 DNA is TGTGCCAGCAGTGCCGCATGGGGGTATAGCAATCAGCCCCAGCATTTT. It specifies CASSAAWGYSNQPQHF.

Worth noting for this clone: This sample also contains other DNA sequences that code for the same CDR3. This chain uses TRBV11-2 with TRBJ2-5; D gene ambiguous. V shed 1 base and J shed 1 base, with 7 bases lying between them. The germline V gene has CDR1 SGHAT and CDR2 FQNNGV. The CDR3 covers 14 residues. The CDR3 sequence is CASSLGTVQETQYF. The CDR3 nucleotides read TGTGCCAGCAGCTTAGGTACAGTCCAAGAGACCCAGTACTTC.

This clone was observed a few times. This sequence joins TRBV29-1 and TRBJ2-3; 7 bases are shared with TRBD2. This CDR3 has 16 amino acids. The trim removed 7 bases at V and 2 bases at J, leaving 15 bases unmatched. Germline values: CDR1 SQVTM, CDR2 ANQGSEA. CDR3 region: CSGGGVLARNTDTQYF. In DNA form, the CDR3 reads TGCAGCGGGGGAGGTGTACTAGCGAGAAACACAGATACGCAGTATTTT.

This chain joins TRBV7-9 and TRBJ2-7; 9 bases are shared with TRBD2. Germline CDR1 reads SEHNR; CDR2 reads FQNEAQ (reference sequence). The CDR3 runs to 13 residues. The CDR3, as DNA: TGTGTTAGCGGGGGCCAAAGCTCCTACGAGCAGTACTTC. It encodes CVSGGQSSYEQYF.

This clone was seen once. This chain connects TRBV13 to TRBJ1-5; 12 nucleotides agree with TRBD1. The V segment lost 5 bases and the J segment 2 bases; nucleotides outside the gene matches: 7. The CDR3 runs 17 residues. In germline, CDR1 is PRHDT, CDR2 FYEKMQ (reference sequence). CDR3 in DNA: TGTGCCAGCAGCCGCGGGACAGGGGGCGTTGGCAATCAGCCCCAGCATTTT. This gives the protein CASSRGTGGVGNQPQHF.

This clone was counted a few times. Here the CDR3 reads CASSLRDQQYF. The CDR3 region has the DNA TGTGCCAGCAGCTTAAGGGATCAGCAGTACTTC. V is TRBV7-9 and J is TRBJ2-7; D is ambiguous. Germline loops: CDR1 SEHNR, CDR2 FQNEAQ (reference sequence). The length of the CDR3 is 11 residues. The V gene lost 2 bases and the J gene lost 8 bases, with 7 bases spanning the gap.

The J gene is TRBJ2-7, the V gene TRBV29-1; D might be TRBD1 (6 bases). The CDR3 has 14 amino acids. The ends were cut back, 2 bases at V and 3 bases at J, with 14 bases in the middle. Germline V lookup: CDR1 SQVTM, CDR2 ANQGSEA. The CDR3 nucleotides are TGCAGCGTTGAAATGTCAGGGGTCAACTACGAGCAGTACTTC. Protein sequence: CSVEMSGVNYEQYF.

V and J are TRBV6-6 and TRBJ2-4; D may be TRBD1 or TRBD2 (5 bases each). The CDR3 is 15 amino acids. V lost 10 bases, J lost 1 base, and 17 bases lay in between. CDR1 is MNHNY and CDR2 is SVGAGI in the germline V gene (reference sequence). CDR3 sequence reads: CATTRGVTAKNIQYF. As DNA, the CDR3 is TGTGCCACCACGAGAGGGGTGACCGCCAAAAACATTCAGTACTTC.

A remark on this clone: Within the sample, other DNA sequences also encode this same CDR3. The rearrangement uses TRBV5-6 and TRBJ2-1; D gene ambiguous. The CDR3 has 11 residues. Germline CDR1 reads SGHDT; CDR2 reads YYEEEE. V shed 1 base and J shed 4 bases, with 0 bases lying between them. The CDR3, as DNA: TGTGCCAGCAGCTTGTACAATGAGCAGTTCTTC. The encoded protein is CASSLYNEQFF.

The rearrangement joins TRBV9 to TRBJ1-6; D uncertain. V was trimmed by 0 bases and J by 10 bases, leaving 17 bases between them. CDR1 and CDR2 (germline): SGDLS, YYNGEE. The CDR3 contains 16 residues. In DNA form, the CDR3 reads TGTGCCAGCAGCGTAGATCTATCCGGGCCGGAGTCACCCCTCCACTTT. Protein: CASSVDLSGPESPLHF.

The V and J genes are TRBV5-6 and TRBJ2-1; the D gene is possibly TRBD1 (5 bases). The CDR3 runs 16 residues. From germline, CDR1 is SGHDT and CDR2 YYEEEE. V was clipped by 4 bases and J by 7 bases, with 21 bases between them. The CDR3: CASSPRWQGFGNEQFF. As DNA, the CDR3 is TGTGCCAGCAGCCCCCGGTGGCAGGGCTTCGGGAATGAGCAGTTCTTC.

V is TRBV25-1 and J is TRBJ2-7; D is ambiguous. The length of the CDR3 is 14 residues. Germline-derived CDR1 and CDR2 are MGHDK and SYGVNS. Between the trimmed V and J ends, which lost 8 bases and 4 bases, there was a span of 18 bases. The DNA of the CDR3 is TGTGCCAGCGCCCGTGCTTCGCATAGTTACGAGCAGTACTTC. Its protein is CASARASHSYEQYF.

The V gene is TRBV29-1, the J gene TRBJ2-3; weak D call: TRBD2 (5 bases). CDR1 is SQVTM, CDR2 ANQGSEA, per germline. This CDR3 is built from 13 residues. Trimming pared 6 bases from V and 0 bases from J, leaving 10 bases between. The CDR3 region has the DNA TGCAGCGTCCTTAGGGAGAGCACAGATACGCAGTATTTT. It specifies CSVLRESTDTQYF.

This clone turned up a few times. The CDR3 region is CAISDPRWTDTQYF. CDR3 nucleotide sequence: TGTGCCATCAGTGACCCGAGGTGGACAGATACGCAGTATTTT. The chain combines TRBV10-3 with TRBJ2-3; D call uncertain. Trimming shortened V by 3 bases and J by 3 bases, and 10 bases separated the two germline ends. The germline V gene encodes CDR1 ENHRY and CDR2 SYGVKD. The CDR3 sequence is 14 residues long.

V and J are TRBV4-3 and TRBJ1-1; D gene ambiguous. V shed 6 bases and J shed 7 bases, with 15 bases lying between them. CDR1 is LGHNA, CDR2 YSLEER, per germline. The CDR3 totals 13 residues. CDR3 nucleotides: TGCGCCAGCAGTCTAGCAAGGCACCTTGAAGCTTTCTTT. Its protein is CASSLARHLEAFF.

J is TRBJ1-4 and V is TRBV30; TRBD1 matches 9 bases. Germline V gene sequence: CDR1 GTSNPN, CDR2 SVGIG (reference sequence). The CDR3 sequence is 12 residues long. V lost 8 bases and J lost 7; bases outside the gene matches: 5. The CDR3 bases are TGTGCCCTACAGGGGGCTGGTGAAAAACTGTTTTTT. Amino acids: CALQGAGEKLFF.

The chain recombines TRBV6-6 with TRBJ2-1; weak D call: TRBD1 (5 bases). Germline V CDR1 and CDR2: MNHNY, SVGAGI (reference sequence). V gave up 6 bases and J gave up 3 bases, with 18 bases separating them. This CDR3 contains 16 residues. As DNA, the CDR3 is TGTGCCAGCAGCCGAGATAAGGGGCTAATCTACAATGAGCAGTTCTTC. Its protein is CASSRDKGLIYNEQFF.

This clone turned up a few times. The chain couples TRBV5-1 to TRBJ2-7; D not certain. The V gene's germline CDR1 is SGHRS and CDR2 YFSETQ. The CDR3 loop spans 14 amino acids. The V end was cut by 3 bases, the J end by 5 bases, with 15 bases between. The CDR3 region is CASSSSPPLHEQYF. CDR3 in DNA: TGCGCCAGCAGCTCCAGCCCTCCTCTCCACGAGCAGTACTTC.

The chain combines TRBV14 with TRBJ1-4; D unresolved. Trimming cost V 2 bases and J 11 bases, with 12 bases left between them. Germline CDR1 reads SGHDN; CDR2 reads FVKESK. The CDR3 sequence is 13 residues long. The CDR3 region has the DNA TGTGCCAGCAGCCAACAGGACGGAGTGAAACTGTTTTTT. Its translation is CASSQQDGVKLFF.

This clone was counted between two and nine times. The chain is built from TRBV6-5 and TRBJ2-1; D ambiguous. With 4 bases removed from V and 10 bases from J, the gap between germline ends came to 8 bases. The germline V gene has CDR1 MNHEY and CDR2 SVGAGI. CDR3 length equals 11 residues. The CDR3: CASSSRTEQFF. CDR3 nucleotide sequence: TGTGCCAGCAGTTCTCGGACCGAGCAGTTCTTC.

The CDR3 DNA follows: TGTGCCAGCAGCTTGGACTCGGAGCAGTACTTC. This encodes CASSLDSEQYF. The rearrangement uses TRBV7-9 and TRBJ2-7; weak D call: TRBD2 (5 bases). CDR1 and CDR2 from the germline V gene are SEHNR and FQNEAQ (reference sequence). The V end was cut by 3 bases, the J end by 7 bases, with 7 bases between. The length of the CDR3 is 11 residues.

The chain couples TRBV7-9 to TRBJ2-1; 7 bases align to TRBD2. CDR3 length equals 15 residues. V lost 5 bases to trimming and J lost 1 base; unmatched junction nucleotides: 5. Germline V CDR1 and CDR2: SEHNR, FQNEAQ (reference sequence). CDR3 sequence: CASSTAGPSYNEQFF. DNA of the CDR3: TGTGCCAGCAGCACAGCGGGGCCGTCCTACAATGAGCAGTTCTTC.

The J gene is TRBJ1-4, the V gene TRBV30, with D tentatively TRBD1 (6 bases). This CDR3 is 15 amino acids long. Per the germline V gene, CDR1 is GTSNPN and CDR2 is SVGIG (reference sequence). The V and J ends lost 4 bases and 8 bases respectively, with 20 bases between them. In DNA, the CDR3 is TGTGCCTGGATCCCACTGGGCAGGGGAGTAGAAAAACTGTTTTTT. Residues: CAWIPLGRGVEKLFF.

This clone was recorded a few times. This sequence joins TRBV5-1 and TRBJ2-3; D possibly corresponds to TRBD2 (6 bases). The V end lost 4 bases, the J end lost 6 bases, and 12 bases lay between the germline ends. The CDR3 totals 13 residues. The germline gives CDR1 SGHRS, CDR2 YFSETQ. CDR3 loop: CASSGDFPDTQYF. CDR3 nucleotide sequence: TGCGCCAGCAGCGGGGACTTTCCGGATACGCAGTATTTT. Full variable domain (rest looked up from reference TRBV5-1 and TRBJ2-3): KAGVTQTPRYLIKTRGQQVTLSCSPISGHRSVSWYQQTPGQGLQFLFEYFSETQRNKGNFPGRFSGRQFSNSRSEMNVSTLELGDSALYLCASSGDFPDTQYFGPGTRLTVL.

This chain uses TRBV30 with TRBJ2-7, with 9 bases matching TRBD1. This CDR3 is built from 14 residues. J was trimmed by 0 bases and V by 4 bases; bases with no gene match: 4. Per germline, CDR1 GTSNPN and CDR2 SVGIG (reference sequence). The chain's CDR3 is CAWTGTGNSYEQYF. In nucleotides, the CDR3 is TGTGCCTGGACCGGGACAGGGAACTCCTACGAGCAGTACTTC.